Here is one T cell receptor beta chain with its context. Its antigen has not been determined. It has no much larger one-base neighbor in the sample; base qualities were not kept. Collaborating institutions collected whole blood in K2EDTA tubes following their own protocols. For TCRbeta analysis, collaborators shipped samples in one of three forms: frozen whole blood, isolated PBMCs, or DNA extracted from either of those sample types. The data originate from a study of blood T cell repertoires in COVID-19 (dated by TCRdb to 2020 to 2021). A note on the overall study: Samples covering the acute and convalescent phases of COVID-19 were provided by collaborators in the United States, Italy and Spain. The material from the prospective study consisted of cDNA or gDNA derived from T cells, B-cell-depleted T cells, or PBMCs. Subjects who had been exposed to COVID-19, were actively infected with it, or had recovered from it provided the deeply sampled blood TCRbeta repertoires that made up the dataset. A freely available public database, intended as a resource for researchers studying the immune response to SARS-CoV-2, is where the repertoires were released. Samples were obtained from the ongoing ImmuneRACE study (first 160 participants) and from about 1,300 subjects provided by 6 global collaborators. Nearly every sample came with metadata listing a de-identified subject ID, COVID-19 status, age in years and sex. Where HLA class I and class II types were available, the types were taken from metadata supplied by the sample provider, not from assay-based typing.

The CDR3 sequence holds 13 residues, the cysteine and phenylalanine included. Only the CDR3 DNA is retained, 39 bases long and in frame from the first base. V is shortened by 2 bases, J by 6 bases, and the region joining them spans 14 bases. From the germline V gene (reference sequence), CDR1 is GTSNPN and CDR2 is SVGIG. Here is what the overall study found, with its caveats: The amount of clinical and demographic metadata varied by source and participant and was provided uncurated.

The immunoSEQ Assay, a bias-controlled multiplex PCR, was used to amplify TCRbeta CDR3 regions from genomic DNA. In the paper's pipeline: The number of nucleated cells in each sample was estimated by amplification of reference gene primers within the assay. Sequence reads were collapsed and filtered to measure the absolute abundance of every unique TCRbeta CDR3 rearrangement. For each sample, productive Simpson clonality was calculated as the square root of Simpson's diversity index across productive rearrangements. The table was pulled from immuneACCESS by TCRdb, which kept in-frame rearrangements only. Such tables lose some clones; where checked, under half of the loss comes from unresolved V genes, and the rest has no known cause. The D gene and trimming were derived from the DNA, and the V and J assignments and clone size from that table. The sample table records under 150,000 clones; approximately 85% of these occur just once. The top ten hold approximately 4% of the sample.

The sequence derives from a human donor in a cohort sampled during active COVID-19. Sample: peripheral blood. Recombination joined TRBV30 with TRBJ2-7; TRBD1 is possibly the D segment (5 matching bases). The CDR3 sequence is CAWSKDRTGEQYF. The nucleotide sequence is given as TGTGCCTGGAGTAAAGACAGAACAGGCGAGCAGTACTTC.